These 20 T cell receptor beta chains originate from one sample sequenced in a study of glioma-infiltrating T cells after dendritic cell vaccination. Sequencing used immunoSEQ multiplex PCR; TCRdb keeps in-frame clones, though not all of them. The sample has tens of thousands of clones, roughly 84% seen once. The sequencing used blood, collected before dendritic cell vaccination. Receptors originate from a human donor with glioblastoma.

The genes are TRBV2 and TRBJ1-5, with D maybe TRBD1 (5 bases). The CDR3 sequence is 14 residues long. The germline V gene encodes CDR1 SNHLY and CDR2 FYNNEI. V lost 6 bases and J 3 bases, leaving 12 bases between the germline ends. CDR3 loop: CASRDGHDNQPQHF. Here the CDR3 DNA reads TGTGCCAGCAGAGACGGACACGACAATCAGCCCCAGCATTTT.

The chain combines TRBV10-2 with TRBJ2-3, with 13 bases fitting TRBD2. This CDR3 contains 17 residues. V dropped 8 bases and J dropped 6; count of bases not matched to a gene: 14. Germline V CDR1 and CDR2: WSHSY, SAAADI. The CDR3 region has the DNA TGCGCCAGCCCTATGACTGGCGGACTAGCGGGGGCGGATACGCAGTATTTT. As protein: CASPMTGGLAGADTQYF.

This clone was seen once. This sequence joins TRBV5-4 and TRBJ2-3, with 14 bases lining up with TRBD2. V dropped 3 bases and J dropped 2; count of bases not matched to a gene: 2. This CDR3 spans 16 amino acids. CDR1 and CDR2 (germline): SGHNT, YYREEE (reference sequence). This CDR3 is CASSWTSGGHTDTQYF. As DNA, the CDR3 is TGTGCCAGCAGCTGGACTAGCGGGGGGCACACAGATACGCAGTATTTT.

The J gene is TRBJ1-5, the V gene TRBV7-9; TRBD1 might be the D (6 bases). Trimming left V 4 bases short and J 4 bases short, with 23 bases between. The V gene's germline CDR1 is SEHNR and CDR2 FQNEAQ (reference sequence). The CDR3 is 18 amino acids. Here the CDR3 DNA reads TGTGCCAGCAGCTCGTCGACAGGCGGGGGGACCTATAATCAGCCCCAGCATTTT. This gives the protein CASSSSTGGGTYNQPQHF. The complete variable domain, with remaining parts taken from reference TRBV7-9 and TRBJ1-5, reads DTGVSQNPRHKITKRGQNVTFRCDPISEHNRLYWYRQTLGQGPEFLTYFQNEAQLEKSRLLSDRFSAERPKGSFSTLEIQRTEQGDSAMYLCASSSSTGGGTYNQPQHFGDGTRLSIL.

The V and J genes are TRBV29-1 and TRBJ1-2; D is unresolved. V was pared by 7 bases and J by 1 base, with 13 bases between. The CDR3 contains 13 residues. CDR1 is SQVTM, CDR2 ANQGSEA, per germline. As DNA, the CDR3 is TGCAGCGCACTCGAGCCTCTTAACTATGGCTACACCTTC. Encoded protein: CSALEPLNYGYTF. Full variable domain (rest looked up from reference TRBV29-1 and TRBJ1-2): SAVISQKPSRDICQRGTSLTIQCQVDSQVTMMFWYRQQPGQSLTLIATANQGSEATYESGFVIDKFPISRPNLTFSTLTVSNMSPEDSSIYLCSALEPLNYGYTFGSGTRLTVV.

This chain joins TRBV6-6 and TRBJ2-6; D might be TRBD2 (5 bases). Trimming left V 0 bases short and J 10 bases short, with 13 bases between. The CDR3 length is 15 residues. Germline CDR1 reads MNHNY; CDR2 reads SVGAGI (reference sequence). CDR3 nucleotide sequence: TGTGCCAGCAGTTACTCGGTTGGGAGCTCTAACGTCCTGACTTTC. Protein: CASSYSVGSSNVLTF.

The genes are TRBV19 and TRBJ2-1; a possible D gene is TRBD1 (5 bases). The CDR3 covers 16 residues. V was pared by 3 bases and J by 0 bases, with 12 bases between. Germline V gene data show CDR1 as LNHDA and CDR2 as SQIVND (reference sequence). In DNA form, the CDR3 reads TGTGCCAGTAGTATTTTCGGTCAGGGCTCCTACAATGAGCAGTTCTTC. It specifies CASSIFGQGSYNEQFF.

This clone occurred a few times. The gene calls are TRBV14 and TRBJ2-5; 9 bases fit TRBD1. V lost 6 bases, J lost 0 bases, and 2 bases stayed unmatched. The length of the CDR3 is 14 residues. Per the germline V gene, CDR1 is SGHDN and CDR2 is FVKESK. The CDR3 spells CASRGTGYQETQYF. CDR3 DNA sequence: TGTGCCAGCAGGGGGACAGGGTACCAAGAGACCCAGTACTTC.

V is TRBV6-1 and J is TRBJ1-1; no reliable D call. With 1 base removed from V and 1 base from J, the gap between germline ends came to 10 bases. The CDR3 runs to 15 residues. The V gene's germline CDR1 is MNHNS and CDR2 SASEGT. As DNA, the CDR3 is TGTGCCAGCAGTGAAGTTATGCGGGGGAACACTGAAGCTTTCTTT. Translation gives CASSEVMRGNTEAFF.

The chain carries TRBV11-3 and TRBJ1-1; 9 bases agree with TRBD1. The germline V gene encodes CDR1 SGHNT and CDR2 YENEEA. V dropped 5 bases and J dropped 0; count of bases not matched to a gene: 7. This CDR3 is built from 16 residues. CDR3 DNA sequence: TGTGCCAGCAGCCTGGGACAGGGCTATTTGAACACTGAAGCTTTCTTT. Protein sequence: CASSLGQGYLNTEAFF.

This sequence joins TRBV11-1 and TRBJ2-7; D is possibly TRBD1 (5 bases). The length of the CDR3 is 14 residues. Germline-derived CDR1 and CDR2 are SGHAT and FQDESV (reference sequence). The V and J ends lost 4 bases and 1 base respectively, with 11 bases between them. CDR3 DNA sequence: TGTGCCAGCAGCTCACAAGGGGCGTCCTACGAGCAGTACTTC. Protein product: CASSSQGASYEQYF.

This sequence joins TRBV5-6 and TRBJ1-1; maybe TRBD1 (6 bases). Germline V gene lookup returns CDR1 SGHDT and CDR2 YYEEEE. The CDR3 has 15 residues. V was shortened by 3 bases and J by 5 bases, with 17 bases between the two germline ends. This CDR3 reads CASSSGQYRTTEAFF. Here the CDR3 DNA reads TGTGCCAGCAGCTCAGGACAGTACAGGACGACTGAAGCTTTCTTT. Full variable domain (remainder filled in from reference TRBV5-6 and TRBJ1-1): DAGVTQSPTHLIKTRGQQVTLRCSPKSGHDTVSWYQQALGQGPQFIFQYYEEEERQRGNFPDRFSGHQFPNYSSELNVNALLLGDSALYLCASSSGQYRTTEAFFGQGTRLTVV.

The chain combines TRBV6-6 with TRBJ2-3; D unresolved. CDR3 length: 13 amino acids. V dropped 2 bases and J dropped 2 bases, with 5 bases sitting between them. The V gene's germline CDR1 is MNHNY and CDR2 SVGAGI (reference sequence). The CDR3 DNA follows: TGTGCCAGCAGTTACGTACTCACAGATACGCAGTATTTT. Translation gives CASSYVLTDTQYF.

This clone has a handful of counts. The chain uses TRBV2 and TRBJ2-7; a weak D match, TRBD2 (6 bases). This CDR3 spans 14 amino acids. Between the trimmed V and J ends, which lost 4 bases and 4 bases, there was a span of 14 bases. Germline V gives CDR1 SNHLY, CDR2 FYNNEI. CDR3 nucleotide sequence: TGTGCCAGCAGTGTCGGGACTCAGCTTTACGAGCAGTACTTC. Its translation: CASSVGTQLYEQYF. The full variable domain, rest sourced from reference TRBV2 and TRBJ2-7, is EPEVTQTPSHQVTQMGQEVILRCVPISNHLYFYWYRQILGQKVEFLVSFYNNEISEKSEIFDDQFSVERPDGSNFTLKIRSTKLEDSAMYFCASSVGTQLYEQYFGPGTRLTVT.

The chain carries TRBV6-1 and TRBJ1-1; D ambiguous. Deletions cut 7 bases from V and 6 bases from J, with 15 bases between. The CDR3 is 13 amino acids. The germline CDR1 and CDR2 sequences are MNHNS and SASEGT. CDR3 nucleotide sequence: TGTGCCAGCATGGTCCCCAGGCTCCCTGAAGCTTTCTTT. It yields the protein CASMVPRLPEAFF.

This chain joins TRBV5-4 and TRBJ1-1; D is ambiguous. V lost 2 bases, J lost 7 bases, and 6 bases lay in between. The length of the CDR3 is 11 residues. Germline lookup yields CDR1 SGHNT and CDR2 YYREEE (reference sequence). CDR3: CASSFYSEAFF. The DNA of the CDR3 is TGTGCCAGCAGCTTCTACAGTGAAGCTTTCTTT.

This clone was counted between two and nine times. The chain joins TRBV27 to TRBJ1-4, with 7 bases identical to TRBD1. CDR1 is MNHEY and CDR2 is SMNVEV in the germline V gene (reference sequence). The J segment lost 1 base and the V segment lost 5 bases, leaving 4 bases of the junction unmatched. The CDR3 is 15 amino acids. This CDR3 is CASSRAGGTNEKLFF. The DNA for the CDR3 is TGTGCCAGCAGTCGGGCAGGGGGAACTAATGAAAAACTGTTTTTT.

The V and J genes are TRBV7-8 and TRBJ1-1, with 7 bases identical to TRBD1. CDR1 is SGHVS, CDR2 FQNEAQ, per germline. The CDR3 spans 14 residues. V lost 4 bases and J lost 7; bases outside the gene matches: 9. The CDR3 bases are TGTGCCAGCAGCTCCCGGGACAGAGGATTTGAAGCTTTCTTT. Its protein is CASSSRDRGFEAFF.

This clone came up a few times. V is TRBV6-1 and J is TRBJ2-7, with D possibly matching TRBD1 (6 bases). Germline CDR1 reads MNHNS; CDR2 reads SASEGT. The V gene lost 3 bases and the J gene lost 3 bases, with 12 bases spanning the gap. The CDR3 extends over 14 amino acids. The CDR3 nucleotides read TGTGCCAGCAGTGATGGTGGACAGATCTACGAGCAGTACTTC. Translating it yields CASSDGGQIYEQYF.

The genes are TRBV5-1 and TRBJ1-2; the D gene is possibly TRBD1 (5 bases). V dropped 0 bases and J dropped 2 bases, with 8 bases sitting between them. This CDR3 region has 14 residues. The germline CDR1 and CDR2 sequences are SGHRS and YFSETQ. CDR3 sequence (DNA): TGCGCCAGCAGCTTGGAAGGGGAAAACTATGGCTACACCTTC. Its protein product is CASSLEGENYGYTF.